Sequencing of this TCR beta chain was carried out in a study of T cell repertoires in cytomegalovirus infection. Across the whole study: Indicated by public TCR beta signatures were CMV infection and matching HLA type.

TCRdb re-derived calls from the reads in MiXCR, one entry per CDR3 protein. The sample has about 110,000 distinct CDR3 sequences, 25% to 35% seen once; the top ten hold about 81%. In the case of this clonotype: Antigen unknown.

The CDR3 contains 12 residues. The V end lost 3 bases, the J end lost 4 bases, and 6 bases lay between the germline ends. The V gene's germline CDR1 is SGHKS and CDR2 YYEKEE (reference sequence). The material sequenced was CD8+ T cells from cultured PBMCs, taken from culture after CMV antigen stimulation. This chain connects TRBV5-5 to TRBJ2-3, with unresolved D. The sequence came from a human donor in good health (CMV status not recorded). Some clones in this sample may be carry-over from other donors' samples. The CDR3 DNA follows: TGTGCCAGCAGCTCGACACCAGATACGCAGTATTTT. Its translation is CASSSTPDTQYF.